The present T cell receptor (beta chain) was sequenced within a study of blood T cell repertoires in COVID-19 (dated by TCRdb to between 2020 and 2021). For the study in its entirety: Samples from collaborators originated in the United States, Italy and Spain and spanned both the acute and convalescent phases of COVID-19. The prospective study material was composed of cDNA or gDNA derived from T cells, B-cell-depleted T cells, or PBMCs. Subjects who had been exposed to COVID-19, were actively infected with it, or had recovered from it provided the deeply sampled blood TCRbeta repertoires that made up the dataset. The repertoires were made available in a free public database intended to serve as a resource for research on the immune response to SARS-CoV-2. The samples were drawn from two sources: the first 160 participants of the ongoing ImmuneRACE study, and over 1,000 subjects contributed by 6 global collaborators. The sample metadata nearly always contained a de-identified subject ID, COVID-19 status, age in years and sex. Where HLA class I and class II types were available, the types were taken from metadata supplied by the sample provider, not from assay-based typing. Here is what the overall study found, with its caveats: Clinical and demographic metadata were provided uncurated, with the amount varying by source and participant.

From the cysteine through the phenylalanine, the CDR3 covers 15 amino acids. CDR3 DNA is the only sequence kept; it has 45 bases, read in frame from the first base. The junction shows trimming of 3 bases on V and 0 bases on J, plus 11 bases between the germline ends. Based on the germline V gene (reference sequence), the CDR1 and CDR2 sequences are GTSNPN and SVGIG. This clone has a single count. Its antigen target is currently unknown. Per-base qualities were not stored, and no clone one base away is much larger. Participants in the prospective study were aged roughly 18 to 100 years, lived in over 20 United States geographic areas, and enrolled through a virtual design. To assign participants to cohorts, the prospective study relied on clinical history that participants themselves reported in a screening survey and a study questionnaire. For ImmuneRACE Cohort 3, a participant was defined as recovered based on two consecutive negative NP/OP PCR tests, clearance by a healthcare professional, or resolution of symptoms. Each participant in the prospective study had whole blood, serum and a nasopharyngeal or oropharyngeal swab collected by mobile phlebotomists. Prospective study participants could optionally give additional blood draws and questionnaires over an approximately 2-month period. Blood samples from the prospective study were shipped frozen or at room temperature prior to DNA extraction.

TCRbeta CDR3 regions were amplified from genomic DNA by means of the immunoSEQ Assay, a bias-controlled multiplex PCR. The published analysis was carried out like this. Nucleated cell counts per sample were estimated from amplification of reference gene primers within the assay. Sequence reads were collapsed and filtered to measure the absolute abundance of every unique TCRbeta CDR3 rearrangement. For each sample, productive Simpson clonality was calculated as the square root of Simpson's diversity index over productive rearrangements. In TCRdb, the immuneACCESS table is reduced to in-frame sequences with V and J assigned. These tables do not hold every clone; where another copy was compared, an unresolved V gene accounts for under half, and the others remain unexplained. The V and J calls and clone size were taken over from that table, and D and trimming were inferred from the DNA. The sample data list about 380,000 clones, and roughly 91% of these were observed just once. The top ten constitute roughly 1.2% of the sample.

The chain is encoded by TRBV30 joined to TRBJ2-2, with a weak D call of TRBD2 (6 bases match). This TCR was recovered from a woman aged 18-29 years who had recovered from COVID-19. Sequencing was done on a sample of PBMCs or T cells enriched from blood (not recorded which). The CDR3 is CAWSRGASNTGELFF. In nucleotides, the sequence is TGTGCCTGGAGCCGCGGGGCCTCGAACACCGGGGAGCTGTTTTTT.